A single sample gave rise to the 2 T cell receptor beta chains below, sequenced in a study of OX40 agonist ivuxolimab in advanced cancers. Here immunoSEQ multiplex PCR was the method, and the copy in TCRdb shows in-frame clones only, minus some. The sample records roughly 14,000 clones, 82% being singletons. The sequencing used CD4+ or CD8+ T cells sorted from blood, collected in a trial of the OX40 agonist ivuxolimab. These receptors were obtained from an adult with an advanced solid tumor such as melanoma, head and neck, liver or kidney cancer.

V and J are TRBV5-1 and TRBJ2-1, with D unclear. Trimming took off 1 base at V and 7 bases at J, with 3 bases between the two ends. CDR1 is SGHRS and CDR2 is YFSETQ in the germline V gene. This CDR3 is built from 11 residues. The CDR3 sequence is CASSLTNEQFF. Here the CDR3 DNA reads TGCGCCAGCAGCTTGACAAATGAGCAGTTCTTC.

The CDR3 reads CASSPLVGGETDTQYF. In DNA form, the CDR3 reads TGTGCCAGCTCACCTTTGGTCGGGGGAGAGACAGATACGCAGTATTTT. The chain couples TRBV18 to TRBJ2-3, with D possibly being TRBD2 (6 bases). CDR3 length equals 16 residues. V lost 3 bases and J lost 3, with 16 bases in between. In germline, CDR1 is KGHSH, CDR2 LQKENI.